This T cell receptor (beta chain) stems from a study of blood T cell repertoires in COVID-19. Per the study methods: For nucleated cells, counts were estimated from reference gene primer amplification. TCRdb's table, derived via immunoSEQ multiplex PCR, lists solely in-frame clones and lacks some. The V and J calls and clone size were taken over from that table, and D and trimming were inferred from the DNA. The sample consists of some 300,000 clones, approximately 89% of them appearing once. Between the trimmed V and J ends, which lost 1 base and 14 bases, there was a span of 15 bases. The CDR3 length is 12 residues. The V gene's germline CDR1 is SGHRS and CDR2 YFSETQ.

The TCR sequence derives from a woman in her 30s who had recovered from COVID-19. Sequenced input: PBMCs or T cells enriched from blood (not recorded which). The chain carries TRBV5-1 and TRBJ1-1; no clear D. This chain's CDR3 is CASSLMVVAEFF. The DNA of the CDR3 is TGCGCCAGCAGCTTGATGGTTGTGGCGGAGTTCTTT. Combining the CDR3 with reference TRBV5-1 and TRBJ1-1 gives the whole variable domain KAGVTQTPRYLIKTRGQQVTLSCSPISGHRSVSWYQQTPGQGLQFLFEYFSETQRNKGNFPGRFSGRQFSNSRSEMNVSTLELGDSALYLCASSLMVVAEFFGQGTRLTVV.